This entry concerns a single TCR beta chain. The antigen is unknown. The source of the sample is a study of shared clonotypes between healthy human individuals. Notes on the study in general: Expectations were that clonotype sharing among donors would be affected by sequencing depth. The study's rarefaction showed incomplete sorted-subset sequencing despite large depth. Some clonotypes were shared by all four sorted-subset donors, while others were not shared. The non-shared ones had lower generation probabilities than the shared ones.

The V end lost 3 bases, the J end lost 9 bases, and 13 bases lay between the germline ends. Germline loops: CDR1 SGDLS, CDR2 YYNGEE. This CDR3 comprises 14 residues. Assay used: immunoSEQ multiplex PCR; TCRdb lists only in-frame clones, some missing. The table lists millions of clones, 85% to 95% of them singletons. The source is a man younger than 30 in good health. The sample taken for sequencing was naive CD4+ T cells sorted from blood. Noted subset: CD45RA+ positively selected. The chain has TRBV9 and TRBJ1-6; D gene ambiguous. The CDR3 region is CASSGLRSGSPLHF. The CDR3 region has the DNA TGTGCCAGCAGCGGACTGAGATCCGGTTCACCCCTCCACTTT.